Each of the 22 T cell receptor beta chains below was sequenced from the same sample in a study of cytomegalovirus exposure and HLA in healthy donors. PCR used 60 Vbeta primers and 13 Jbeta primers. Assay used: immunoSEQ multiplex PCR; TCRdb lists only in-frame clones, some missing. The sample holds 130,000 or so clones; around 65% are singletons and the top ten take about 1.5%. Specimen: PBMCs. The receptors were gathered from a man between 18 and 29 years old in good health and CMV-seronegative.

This clone turned up a few times. The chain couples TRBV9 to TRBJ2-3, with TRBD2 identical over 10 bases. Looked up from germline, CDR1 is SGDLS and CDR2 is YYNGEE. Unmatched junction bases numbered 8, after V lost 0 bases and J lost 4 bases. The CDR3 is made up of 17 amino acids. The CDR3 DNA follows: TGTGCCAGCAGCGTAGCGCTAGCGGGGGCACCTCCAGATACGCAGTATTTT. Translated: CASSVALAGAPPDTQYF. The variable domain in full, with the rest retrieved from reference TRBV9 and TRBJ2-3, is DSGVTQTPKHLITATGQRVTLRCSPRSGDLSVYWYQQSLDQGLQFLIQYYNGEERAKGNILERFSAQQFPDLHSELNLSSLELGDSALYFCASSVALAGAPPDTQYFGPGTRLTVL.

The rearrangement links TRBV19 to TRBJ1-5, with 9 bases lining up with TRBD1. The germline V gene has CDR1 LNHDA and CDR2 SQIVND (reference sequence). V was pared by 6 bases and J by 6 bases, with 6 bases of the junction left unmatched. This CDR3 region has 14 residues. As DNA, the CDR3 is TGTGCCAGTAGCCGGGGACAGGGTTTTCAGCCCCAGCATTTT. Protein sequence: CASSRGQGFQPQHF. The full variable domain, completed using reference TRBV19 and TRBJ1-5, is DGGITQSPKYLFRKEGQNVTLSCEQNLNHDAMYWYRQDPGQGLRLIYYSQIVNDFQKGDIAEGYSVSREKKESFPLTVTSAQKNPTAFYLCASSRGQGFQPQHFGDGTRLSIL.

The chain couples TRBV10-3 to TRBJ1-5; no reliable D call. V lost 0 bases, J lost 3 bases, and 15 bases lay in between. This CDR3 spans 17 amino acids. Looked up from germline, CDR1 is ENHRY and CDR2 is SYGVKD. The CDR3 region is CAISESLGLKYNQPQHF. CDR3 sequence (DNA): TGTGCCATCAGTGAGTCTCTTGGACTGAAATACAATCAGCCCCAGCATTTT.

In regard to this clone: At one of its ends the junction is not consistent with the germline gene, which may arise from a read error. This chain links TRBV11-2 with TRBJ2-5; 9 bases are a match to TRBD1. Germline assignment: CDR1 SGHAT and CDR2 FQNNGV. The length of the CDR3 is 11 residues. The CDR3 DNA is TGTGCCAGCAGCGTCCGGGACAGGGTGGACTTC. It encodes CASSVRDRVDF.

This clone was seen more than once but under ten times. The chain carries TRBV28 and TRBJ2-2; no clear D gene. V lost 7 bases, J lost 1 base, and 4 bases lay in between. Germline CDR1 is MDHEN and CDR2 is SYDVKM. The CDR3 is 12 residues long. CDR3 residues: CASKRNTGELFF. In DNA form, the CDR3 reads TGTGCCAGCAAGCGGAACACCGGGGAGCTGTTTTTT.

The J gene is TRBJ1-1, the V gene TRBV4-3; D remains ambiguous. This CDR3 spans 15 amino acids. V lost 0 bases and J 0 bases, leaving 8 bases between the germline ends. The germline V gene encodes CDR1 LGHNA and CDR2 YSLEER. The CDR3 spells CASSQDPRVNTEAFF. CDR3 DNA: TGCGCCAGCAGCCAAGATCCACGAGTGAACACTGAAGCTTTCTTT.

The V gene is TRBV7-2, the J gene TRBJ1-2; 8 bases line up with TRBD1. The CDR3 is 17 residues long. V dropped 1 base and J dropped 5; count of bases not matched to a gene: 12. Germline values: CDR1 SGHTA, CDR2 FQGNSA. CDR3 loop: CASSLDFSRGRSYGYTF. The DNA of the CDR3 is TGTGCCAGCAGCTTAGATTTTAGCAGGGGGCGCAGTTATGGCTACACCTTC. The variable domain in full, with the rest retrieved from reference TRBV7-2 and TRBJ1-2, is GAGVSQSPSNKVTEKGKDVELRCDPISGHTALYWYRQSLGQGLEFLIYFQGNSAPDKSGLPSDRFSAERTGGSVSTLTIQRTQQEDSAVYLCASSLDFSRGRSYGYTFGSGTRLTVV.

The chain links TRBV6-1 to TRBJ2-3; the match to TRBD1 covers 8 bases. The CDR3 is 16 residues long. CDR1 and CDR2 (germline): MNHNS, SASEGT. The J segment lost 3 bases and the V segment lost 2 bases, leaving 7 bases of the junction unmatched. The CDR3 DNA follows: TGTGCCAGCAGTGAATTATCAGGGGGCTGGACAGATACGCAGTATTTT. Residues: CASSELSGGWTDTQYF.

V and J are TRBV29-1 and TRBJ2-3; 11 nucleotides align to TRBD2. Germline V gene sequence: CDR1 SQVTM, CDR2 ANQGSEA. Trimming removed 3 bases from V and 2 bases from J; junction bases left unmatched: 4. The CDR3 extends over 15 amino acids. CDR3 residues: CSVDPSGGNTDTQYF. DNA for the CDR3: TGCAGCGTTGACCCTAGCGGGGGGAACACAGATACGCAGTATTTT.

This chain joins TRBV4-1 and TRBJ1-5; D is unresolved. Trimming removed 0 bases at V and 1 base at J, with 13 bases between. The CDR3 runs 17 residues. Germline-derived CDR1 and CDR2 are MGHRA and YSYEKL. As DNA, the CDR3 is TGCGCCAGCAGCCAAGACCTAGCTGATAACAGCAATCAGCCCCAGCATTTT. It is translated as CASSQDLADNSNQPQHF.

V and J are TRBV5-5 and TRBJ2-7; a possible D gene is TRBD1 (6 bases). Germline lookup yields CDR1 SGHKS and CDR2 YYEKEE (reference sequence). The CDR3 totals 16 residues. Trimming removed 4 bases at V and 0 bases at J, with 17 bases between. In DNA form, the CDR3 reads TGTGCCAGCAGCCCCCGCTCGACAGGTAGCTCCTACGAGCAGTACTTC. Amino acids: CASSPRSTGSSYEQYF.

The table lists this clone with many counts. The rearrangement joins TRBV6-5 to TRBJ2-7, with 7 nucleotides matching TRBD2. Looked up from germline, CDR1 is MNHEY and CDR2 is SVGAGI. The CDR3 contains 14 residues. V shed 6 bases and J 6 bases; nucleotides not matched to a gene: 11. The DNA of the CDR3 is TGTGCCAGCAGGTTGCCGGGAGGCGGGGGCGAGCAGTACTTC. The encoded protein is CASRLPGGGGEQYF.

The chain carries TRBV6-9 and TRBJ2-2; no firm D call. Per germline, CDR1 MNHGY and CDR2 SVAAGI. Trimming stripped 1 base from V and 2 bases from J, with 8 bases between. The CDR3 runs 15 residues. The CDR3 nucleotides are TGTGCCAGCAGTTATTTTCGCAGAAACACCGGGGAGCTGTTTTTT. Translated, it gives CASSYFRRNTGELFF.

The rearrangement uses TRBV6-5 and TRBJ1-4; D not certain. CDR1 and CDR2 (germline): MNHEY, SVGAGI. The CDR3 covers 15 residues. Trimming pared 0 bases from V and 0 bases from J, leaving 5 bases between. CDR3 sequence (DNA): TGTGCCAGCAGTTACTCACGGGCAACTAATGAAAAACTGTTTTTT. Protein sequence: CASSYSRATNEKLFF.

The table lists this clone with a few counts. This chain joins TRBV10-1 and TRBJ2-2; D not resolved. V lost 5 bases to trimming and J lost 5 bases, with 6 bases between them. Germline V lookup: CDR1 WNHNN, CDR2 SYGVQD (reference sequence). The CDR3 consists of 12 residues. CDR3 protein: CASSSETGELFF. Here the CDR3 DNA reads TGCGCCAGCAGTTCCGAGACCGGGGAGCTGTTTTTT.

The V and J genes are TRBV29-1 and TRBJ2-5, with unresolved D. The end of the DNA aligns better with TRBJ2-7, so the J call may be wrong. The CDR3 sequence is 12 residues long. CDR1 and CDR2 from the germline V gene are SQVTM and ANQGSEA. The CDR3 protein is CSVEAVTYEQYF. The CDR3 DNA is TGCAGCGTTGAAGCCGTTACCTACGAGCAGTACTTC.

CDR3 DNA sequence: TGTGCCAGCAGCTTGGGGGGGGGTTCTGGAAACACCATATATTTT. Translating gives CASSLGGGSGNTIYF. The V and J genes are TRBV9 and TRBJ1-3; possible D gene TRBD1, 5 bases. Trimming pared 4 bases from V and 1 base from J, leaving 12 bases between. Looked up from germline, CDR1 is SGDLS and CDR2 is YYNGEE. This CDR3 is built from 15 residues.

As to this clone: A read error may produce the germline difference seen at one junction end. The chain carries TRBV7-9 and TRBJ1-1, with D tentatively TRBD1 (5 bases). There are 19 residues in the CDR3. Germline assignment: CDR1 SEHNR and CDR2 FQNEAQ (reference sequence). The CDR3: CSSSLVGTGFGGRNSEAFF. CDR3 nucleotide sequence: TGTTCCAGCAGCTTAGTAGGGACGGGGTTCGGAGGGAGGAACTCTGAAGCTTTCTTT.

V is TRBV9 and J is TRBJ2-3, with 7 bases aligning to TRBD2. This CDR3 has 15 residues. V dropped 2 bases and J dropped 4; count of bases not matched to a gene: 7. Germline V gene sequence: CDR1 SGDLS, CDR2 YYNGEE. Here the CDR3 DNA reads TGTGCCAGCAGCGTGGCTGCCGCGGGGGCAGATACGCAGTATTTT. It specifies CASSVAAAGADTQYF.

The chain couples TRBV5-1 to TRBJ2-7; TRBD2 agrees at 13 bases. With V trimmed by 3 bases and J by 2 bases, 2 bases remained unmatched. This CDR3 is built from 15 residues. The V gene's germline CDR1 is SGHRS and CDR2 YFSETQ. The CDR3 DNA reads TGCGCCAGCAGCTCGGGACTAGCGGGGACCTACGAGCAGTACTTC. It specifies CASSSGLAGTYEQYF.

The chain has TRBV19 and TRBJ2-4, with 7 positions matching TRBD1. Germline CDR1 is LNHDA and CDR2 is SQIVND (reference sequence). The V segment lost 3 bases and the J segment 4 bases; nucleotides outside the gene matches: 6. The length of the CDR3 is 15 residues. CDR3 nucleotide sequence: TGTGCCAGTAGTATTCAGGGGGTTAGTAAAAACATTCAGTACTTC. Protein sequence: CASSIQGVSKNIQYF.

The rearrangement uses TRBV5-1 and TRBJ2-4, with 7 bases identical to TRBD1. The CDR3 extends over 19 amino acids. J gave up 1 base and V 0 bases, and 13 bases lay outside the gene matches. CDR1 and CDR2 from the germline V gene are SGHRS and YFSETQ. The DNA for the CDR3 is TGCGCCAGCAGCTTGGAGGGACAGACCAACAGGTGGGCCAAAAACATTCAGTACTTC. Amino acids: CASSLEGQTNRWAKNIQYF.